Below, 28 T cell receptor beta chains from the same sample are listed, as sequenced in a study of blood T cell repertoires in COVID-19 (TCRdb year 2020). Library construction relied on the immunoSEQ multiplex PCR assay. Imported from immuneACCESS, the table was reduced by TCRdb to in-frame sequences with V and J called. These copies leave out some clones; in studies compared against another copy, an unresolved V gene accounts for under half, and the cause of the remainder is not known. For this sample there are about 200,000 clones; approximately 86% appear just once. The ten most abundant clones make up 3% to 3.5% of the sample. The material sequenced was peripheral blood. These receptors were obtained from a man aged 55 to 70 with acute or convalescent COVID-19.

The gene calls are TRBV30 and TRBJ1-5, with a weak D call TRBD1 (6 bases). Germline V lookup: CDR1 GTSNPN, CDR2 SVGIG (reference sequence). Deletions cut 0 bases from V and 0 bases from J, with 15 bases between. The CDR3 extends over 17 amino acids. CDR3 in DNA: TGTGCCTGGAGTGTAGAGAGGACAGAGTATAGCAATCAGCCCCAGCATTTT. Amino acid sequence: CAWSVERTEYSNQPQHF.

This clone was recorded once. The chain links TRBV29-1 to TRBJ2-7; D perhaps matches TRBD1 (6 bases). Trimming shortened V by 7 bases and J by 5 bases, and 15 bases separated the two germline ends. The CDR3 is 12 residues long. Germline assignment: CDR1 SQVTM and CDR2 ANQGSEA. This CDR3 is CSGTTGIHEQYF. The DNA of the CDR3 is TGCAGCGGAACGACAGGTATCCACGAGCAGTACTTC.

The genes are TRBV9 and TRBJ2-1, with 10 bases that match TRBD2. Germline loops: CDR1 SGDLS, CDR2 YYNGEE. J lost 12 bases, V lost 3 bases, and 3 bases had no gene match. The CDR3 is made up of 12 amino acids. CDR3 residues: CASSGSGGGQFF. The DNA for the CDR3 is TGTGCCAGCAGCGGAAGCGGGGGGGGGCAGTTCTTC.

The rearrangement links TRBV27 to TRBJ2-2, with D possibly being TRBD2 (5 bases). Germline CDR1 is MNHEY and CDR2 is SMNVEV (reference sequence). The CDR3 has 19 residues. V was trimmed by 6 bases and J by 4 bases, leaving 27 bases between them. CDR3 loop: CASSAPGMGSVGITGELFF. The DNA of the CDR3 is TGTGCCAGCAGCGCCCCAGGAATGGGTAGCGTGGGTATCACCGGGGAGCTGTTTTTT.

This clone was seen more than once but under ten times. The chain is built from TRBV3-1 (or the pseudogene TRBV3-2) and TRBJ2-2; TRBD1 aligns across 10 bases. Germline loops: CDR1 LGHDT, CDR2 YNNKEL (reference sequence). The CDR3 is made up of 17 amino acids. J gave up 5 bases and V 3 bases, and 9 bases lay outside the gene matches. The CDR3 coding sequence is TGTGCCAGCAGCCATGCAGACAGGGGGCGACGAACCGGGGAGCTGTTTTTT. This gives the protein CASSHADRGRRTGELFF.

This clone was seen just once. The sample contains more than one DNA sequence encoding this CDR3. The genes are TRBV28 and TRBJ1-2; possible D gene TRBD1, 6 bases. V was clipped by 4 bases and J by 8 bases, with 20 bases between them. Germline V gives CDR1 MDHEN, CDR2 SYDVKM. The CDR3 covers 15 residues. The CDR3: CASSSYFGGAGGYTF. The CDR3 bases are TGTGCCAGCAGTTCCTACTTTGGGGGGGCGGGGGGCTACACCTTC.

The chain is built from TRBV6-6 and TRBJ2-3; 11 nucleotides agree with TRBD2. V shed 2 bases, J shed 4 bases, and the junction held 5 bases outside the gene matches. CDR3 length: 16 residues. CDR1 and CDR2 from the germline V gene are MNHNY and SVGAGI (reference sequence). As DNA, the CDR3 is TGTGCCAGCAGTTACGGCCTAGCGGGGGGCGCAGATACGCAGTATTTT. Protein sequence: CASSYGLAGGADTQYF.

The J gene is TRBJ2-3, the V gene TRBV5-1; 9 bases are a match to TRBD2. This CDR3 has 16 amino acids. Trimming removed 3 bases from V and 2 bases from J; junction bases left unmatched: 7. CDR1 SGHRS and CDR2 YFSETQ come from the germline V gene. This CDR3 reads CASSWSGGSATDTQYF. The CDR3 bases are TGCGCCAGCAGCTGGAGCGGGGGGTCCGCCACAGATACGCAGTATTTT. Complete variable domain (other parts from reference TRBV5-1 and TRBJ2-3): KAGVTQTPRYLIKTRGQQVTLSCSPISGHRSVSWYQQTPGQGLQFLFEYFSETQRNKGNFPGRFSGRQFSNSRSEMNVSTLELGDSALYLCASSWSGGSATDTQYFGPGTRLTVL.

V and J are TRBV9 and TRBJ1-5; D might be TRBD1 (5 bases). Trimming took off 7 bases at V and 2 bases at J, with 10 bases between the two ends. CDR3 length: 13 residues. Germline values: CDR1 SGDLS, CDR2 YYNGEE. CDR3 in amino acids: CASGWGGNQPQHF. CDR3 in DNA: TGTGCCAGCGGGTGGGGGGGCAATCAGCCCCAGCATTTT. The full variable domain, completed using reference TRBV9 and TRBJ1-5, is DSGVTQTPKHLITATGQRVTLRCSPRSGDLSVYWYQQSLDQGLQFLIQYYNGEERAKGNILERFSAQQFPDLHSELNLSSLELGDSALYFCASGWGGNQPQHFGDGTRLSIL.

The rearrangement uses TRBV19 and TRBJ2-3; possible D gene TRBD1, 6 bases. Germline values: CDR1 LNHDA, CDR2 SQIVND (reference sequence). The CDR3 totals 14 residues. V lost 10 bases, J lost 2 bases, and 16 bases lay in between. CDR3 sequence (DNA): TGTGCCACCCAATCCAGGGGACACACAGATACGCAGTATTTT. It yields the protein CATQSRGHTDTQYF.

This clone was picked up a small number of times. The chain employs TRBV5-1 and TRBJ1-2; no firm D call. The CDR3 extends over 14 amino acids. The V end was cut by 4 bases, the J end by 7 bases, with 17 bases between. CDR1 and CDR2 (germline): SGHRS, YFSETQ. This CDR3 reads CASSPTGSQGGYTF. In DNA form, the CDR3 reads TGCGCCAGCAGCCCCACCGGGTCCCAAGGTGGCTACACCTTC.

The J gene is TRBJ1-1, the V gene TRBV9, with 7 bases fitting TRBD1. Trimming at V came to 3 bases and at J to 1 base, leaving 6 bases not matched to a gene. The CDR3 spans 15 residues. CDR1 is SGDLS, CDR2 YYNGEE, per germline. The CDR3 DNA sequence: TGTGCCAGCAGCGCCGGACGGACAGGGAACACTGAAGCTTTCTTT. This translates into CASSAGRTGNTEAFF.

A remark on this clone: One end of the junction varies from germline; a read error may be responsible. The rearrangement uses TRBV2 and TRBJ2-3, with 11 nucleotides matching TRBD2. There are 17 residues in the CDR3. Per the germline V gene, CDR1 is SNHLY and CDR2 is FYNNEI. Here the CDR3 reads CATSFGTSGFRADTQYF. CDR3 DNA: TGTGCCACCAGTTTCGGGACTAGCGGATTTCGGGCAGATACGCAGTATTTT.

J is TRBJ1-3 and V is TRBV7-6; D remains ambiguous. The V gene's germline CDR1 is SGHVS and CDR2 FNYEAQ. There are 16 residues in the CDR3. Trimming pared 5 bases from V and 1 base from J, leaving 15 bases between. CDR3 protein: CASSPNAGSSGNTIYF. The CDR3 DNA sequence: TGTGCCAGCAGCCCCAACGCAGGCAGTTCTGGAAACACCATATATTTT.

This chain joins TRBV5-5 and TRBJ2-3, with 8 bases that match TRBD2. Germline CDR1 SGHKS, CDR2 YYEKEE (reference sequence). This CDR3 is 16 amino acids long. With 0 bases clipped from V and 2 bases from J, the junction kept 5 bases outside the gene matches. As DNA, the CDR3 is TGTGCCAGCAGCTTGGGCCAAGCGGGGGCCACAGATACGCAGTATTTT. The encoded protein is CASSLGQAGATDTQYF. The whole variable domain, remainder taken from reference TRBV5-5 and TRBJ2-3, is DAGVTQSPTHLIKTRGQQVTLRCSPISGHKSVSWYQQVLGQGPQFIFQYYEKEERGRGNFPDRFSARQFPNYSSELNVNALLLGDSALYLCASSLGQAGATDTQYFGPGTRLTVL.

V and J are TRBV6-6 and TRBJ1-3; 7 nucleotides agree with TRBD1. V lost 6 bases to trimming and J lost 0 bases; unmatched junction nucleotides: 8. Germline CDR1 reads MNHNY; CDR2 reads SVGAGI (reference sequence). The CDR3 extends over 16 amino acids. The chain's CDR3 is CASSLGQPSSGNTIYF. CDR3 nucleotides: TGTGCCAGCAGCCTGGGACAGCCGAGCTCTGGAAACACCATATATTTT.

The chain employs TRBV28 and TRBJ1-1; 7 bases map to TRBD1. Trimming at V came to 2 bases and at J to 2 bases, leaving 8 bases not matched to a gene. The CDR3 totals 16 residues. Looked up from germline, CDR1 is MDHEN and CDR2 is SYDVKM. The CDR3 nucleotides are TGTGCCAGCAGTTTAAGGAGGGGGCGACATAACACTGAAGCTTTCTTT. Translated, it gives CASSLRRGRHNTEAFF.

The chain combines TRBV28 with TRBJ1-1, with 9 bases matching TRBD1. V gave up 7 bases and J gave up 8 bases; unmatched junction bases: 5. This CDR3 has 12 amino acids. Germline V gene lookup returns CDR1 MDHEN and CDR2 SYDVKM. Here the CDR3 reads CASIIGTGEAFF. In nucleotides, the CDR3 is TGTGCCAGCATCATAGGGACAGGGGAAGCTTTCTTT.

The rearrangement uses TRBV25-1 and TRBJ2-7; 12 bases map to TRBD1. Germline trimming cut 4 bases from V and 4 bases from J; bases unmatched to any gene: 11. In germline, CDR1 is MGHDK, CDR2 SYGVNS. The CDR3 has 17 residues. The CDR3 here is CASSGDRGLRTTYEQYF. CDR3 coding DNA: TGTGCCAGCAGTGGGGACAGGGGGCTCAGAACTACATACGAGCAGTACTTC.

J is TRBJ1-6 and V is TRBV4-3; TRBD1 matches 9 bases. Germline values: CDR1 LGHNA, CDR2 YSLEER. The CDR3 is made up of 18 amino acids. J gave up 3 bases and V 4 bases, and 10 bases lay outside the gene matches. CDR3 DNA sequence: TGCGCCAGCAGCCGGGACAGGGTTGATTTGAACTATAATTCACCCCTCCACTTT. Encoded protein: CASSRDRVDLNYNSPLHF.

This rearrangement joins TRBV3-1 (or the pseudogene TRBV3-2) to TRBJ2-3; 10 bases line up with TRBD2. The length of the CDR3 is 16 residues. Germline V gene sequence: CDR1 LGHDT, CDR2 YNNKEL (reference sequence). The V segment lost 4 bases and the J segment 5 bases; nucleotides outside the gene matches: 9. This CDR3 is CASSRTSGSRIDTQYF. CDR3 in DNA: TGTGCCAGCAGCCGGACTAGCGGAAGCAGGATAGATACGCAGTATTTT.

The CDR3 reads CATSRGTRGLGLDTIYF. The CDR3 DNA is TGTGCCACCAGCAGGGGTACCAGAGGACTCGGACTGGACACCATATATTTT. The V call is TRBV15, the J call TRBJ1-3; D is ambiguous. Germline V CDR1 and CDR2: LNHNV, YYDKDF (reference sequence). This CDR3 spans 17 amino acids. Trimming removed 3 bases from V and 8 bases from J, with 23 bases in between.

The chain recombines TRBV27 with TRBJ1-2; 9 bases fit TRBD1. The trim removed 3 bases at V and 3 bases at J, leaving 14 bases unmatched. Germline V gene sequence: CDR1 MNHEY, CDR2 SMNVEV (reference sequence). This CDR3 comprises 18 residues. The CDR3 is CASSFLGQGGRVDYGYTF. The CDR3 region has the DNA TGTGCCAGCAGTTTCCTGGGACAGGGTGGCCGTGTGGACTATGGCTACACCTTC.

The chain employs TRBV5-1 and TRBJ1-1; 7 nucleotides agree with TRBD1. Germline V gives CDR1 SGHRS, CDR2 YFSETQ. The CDR3 length is 15 residues. J lost 0 bases, V lost 4 bases, and 6 bases had no gene match. Here the CDR3 reads CASSPGQDLNTEAFF. CDR3 in DNA: TGCGCCAGCAGCCCCGGACAGGATTTGAACACTGAAGCTTTCTTT.

The rearrangement uses TRBV18 and TRBJ1-6; 11 bases match TRBD1. V dropped 2 bases and J dropped 6; count of bases not matched to a gene: 3. The CDR3 has 16 amino acids. CDR1 KGHSH and CDR2 LQKENI come from the germline V gene. The CDR3 region is CASSPEDRGLNSPLHF. DNA for the CDR3: TGTGCCAGCTCACCAGAGGACAGGGGGCTTAATTCACCCCTCCACTTT.

J is TRBJ1-4 and V is TRBV28; D perhaps matches TRBD1 (5 bases). Deletions cut 2 bases from V and 1 base from J, with 11 bases between. CDR3 length: 16 amino acids. Germline CDR1 and CDR2: MDHEN and SYDVKM. The CDR3 loop is CASSLTGHQTNEKLFF. CDR3 coding DNA: TGTGCCAGCAGTTTAACCGGACACCAAACTAATGAAAAACTGTTTTTT.

Here the CDR3 reads CASSQKGQGRRADGELFF. The CDR3, as DNA: TGTGCCAGCAGCCAAAAAGGTCAGGGGCGCCGGGCCGACGGGGAGCTGTTTTTT. The chain carries TRBV4-2 and TRBJ2-2; tentatively, D is TRBD1 (6 bases). Germline CDR1 and CDR2: LGHNA and YNFKEQ. The CDR3 is 18 amino acids. Trimming took 2 bases from V and 7 from J, leaving 23 bases between them.

In its sample, this clone was seen a few times. A junction boundary mismatches the germline segment, possibly from a read error. This chain connects TRBV19 to TRBJ1-6; possible D gene TRBD1, 5 bases. CDR3 length equals 14 residues. CDR1 is LNHDA, CDR2 SQIVND, per germline (reference sequence). DNA for the CDR3: TGTGCCAGTAATCACCAGGGTAGCAATTCTCCCCTCCACTTT. This codes for CASNHQGSNSPLHF.